Listed below are T cell receptor beta chains from one sample, sequenced in a study of cytomegalovirus exposure and HLA in healthy donors. Measured with immunoSEQ multiplex PCR; TCRdb has only the in-frame clones, and not every one. The sample holds approximately 170,000 clones; around four fifths are singletons and the top ten take 2% to 2.5%. Sequencing input: PBMCs. These receptors were collected from a man in his thirties or forties in good health and CMV-seropositive. The CDR3 runs from the conserved cysteine through the conserved F or W. D genes are given only for firm matches. Clone size is stated in some rows and not others, as once, few, many or a class when expanded.

D: -; V: TRBV5-1; J: TRBJ1-2; size: once; DNA: TGCGCCAGCAGACCTTCACAGGGAGAGAACTATGGCTACACCTTC; CDR3: CASRPSQGENYGYTF
D: TRBD2; V: TRBV6-6; J: TRBJ2-1; size: -; DNA: TGTGCCAGCAGGACCGTGGGTAGCGGGGCATATGAGCAGTTCTTC; CDR3: CASRTVGSGAYEQFF
D: -; V: TRBV4-1; J: TRBJ2-5; size: -; DNA: TGCGCCAGCAGCGGAGGGACAGAGACCCAGTACTTC; CDR3: CASSGGTETQYF
D: -; V: TRBV29-1; J: TRBJ2-1; size: once; DNA: TGCAGCGTTGATCCTACATCCCTCAGGGGTGAGTTCTTC; CDR3: CSVDPTSLRGEFF
D: TRBD2; V: TRBV2; J: TRBJ2-3; size: -; DNA: TGTGCCAGCAGTCGAACAGGAAGACTAGCGGGCACAGATACGCAGTATTTT; CDR3: CASSRTGRLAGTDTQYF
D: -; V: TRBV4-3; J: TRBJ1-6; size: -; DNA: TGCGCCAGCAGCCAAGATGGCCCAAGCTCCTATAATTCACCCCTCCACTTT; CDR3: CASSQDGPSSYNSPLHF
D: TRBD2; V: TRBV7-2; J: TRBJ2-3; size: -; DNA: TGTGCCAGCAGCCACGGGACTACCTTCATTAGCACAGATACGCAGTATTTT; CDR3: CASSHGTTFISTDTQYF
D: -; V: TRBV5-4; J: TRBJ1-2; size: -; DNA: TGTGCCAGCCAAGGGGCAGCCAGGTGGGATGGCTACACCTTC; CDR3: CASQGAARWDGYTF
D: TRBD1; V: TRBV9; J: TRBJ2-2; size: -; DNA: TGTGCCAGCAGCTTCCGGGACAGGGGTACCGGGGAGCTGTTTTTT; CDR3: CASSFRDRGTGELFF
D: TRBD2; V: TRBV6-5; J: TRBJ2-5; size: once; DNA: TGTGCCAGCAGCCTCGGGGGGGCGATGGAGACCCAGTACTTC; CDR3: CASSLGGAMETQYF
D: TRBD2; V: TRBV5-6; J: TRBJ2-3; size: -; DNA: TGTGCCAGCAGCTGGGGGCTAGCGGGAACAGATACGCAGTATTTT; CDR3: CASSWGLAGTDTQYF
D: -; V: TRBV27; J: TRBJ1-6; size: -; DNA: TGTGCCAGCAGTTTACTCCCCAGGGGCGGGAATTCACCCCTCCACTTT; CDR3: CASSLLPRGGNSPLHF
D: TRBD2; V: TRBV2; J: TRBJ2-1; size: -; DNA: TGTGCCAGCACTGGGGGGACTAGCGGGGGCAAATACAATGAGCAGTTCTTC; CDR3: CASTGGTSGGKYNEQFF
D: -; V: TRBV4-3; J: TRBJ2-6; size: few; DNA: TGCGCCAGCAGCCAAGAACCTGCCGCGGGGGCCAACGTCCTGACTTTC; CDR3: CASSQEPAAGANVLTF
D: -; V: TRBV6-5; J: TRBJ1-2; size: -; DNA: TGTGCCAGCAGTTACGGTCTCGCCACGAGTAGTGGCTACACCTTC; CDR3: CASSYGLATSSGYTF
D: TRBD1; V: TRBV19; J: TRBJ2-7; size: -; DNA: TGTGCCAGTAGTATGGGGACAGGGGAGCGGGAGCAGTACTTC; CDR3: CASSMGTGEREQYF
D: -; V: TRBV18; J: TRBJ1-1; size: -; DNA: TGTGCCAGCTCACCATTGCCAGCCAGCGGCACTGAAGCTTTCTTT; CDR3: CASSPLPASGTEAFF
D: TRBD1; V: TRBV5-4; J: TRBJ2-1; size: -; DNA: TGTGCCAGCAGCTGGGGACAGGGGGCAACCTACAATGAGCAGTTCTTC; CDR3: CASSWGQGATYNEQFF
D: -; V: TRBV5-6; J: TRBJ2-7; size: -; DNA: TGTGCCAGCAGCTTGGCCCGGCAGGCGAGCTCCTACGAGCAGTACTTC; CDR3: CASSLARQASSYEQYF
D: TRBD1; V: TRBV5-1; J: TRBJ1-2; size: -; DNA: TGCGCCAGCAGCTTGGGTTGGGGCAGGGGGAGAGATGGCTACACCTTC; CDR3: CASSLGWGRGRDGYTF
D: -; V: TRBV18; J: TRBJ2-7; size: -; DNA: TGTGCCAGCTCACCACGACCCGGGGGCTCCTACGAGCAGTACTTC; CDR3: CASSPRPGGSYEQYF
D: -; V: TRBV2; J: TRBJ2-1; size: -; DNA: TGTGCCAGGCAAGAGAGCTCCTACAATGAGCAGTTCTTC; CDR3: CARQESSYNEQFF
D: TRBD2; V: TRBV4-3; J: TRBJ2-3; size: -; DNA: TGCGCCAGCAGCCAAGGGACTAGCACCGGCACAGATACGCAGTATTTT; CDR3: CASSQGTSTGTDTQYF
D: TRBD1; V: TRBV6-4; J: TRBJ1-1; size: many; DNA: TGTGCCAGCAGTGCCGGACAGGGCGTCACTGAAGCTTTCTTT; CDR3: CASSAGQGVTEAFF
D: TRBD2; V: TRBV30; J: TRBJ2-3; size: -; DNA: TGTGCCTGGATTAGCACTAGCGGGGGCCCAAATACGCAGTATTTT; CDR3: CAWISTSGGPNTQYF
D: -; V: TRBV27; J: TRBJ2-3; size: -; DNA: TGTGCCAGCAGTCCCCGAGGGGGAGGCACAGATACGCAGTATTTT; CDR3: CASSPRGGGTDTQYF
D: -; V: TRBV5-1; J: TRBJ2-5; size: -; DNA: TGCGCCAGCAGCCCCCCTAGGGGGGGCAGCCGGGAGACCCAGTACTTC; CDR3: CASSPPRGGSRETQYF
D: TRBD2; V: TRBV4-2; J: TRBJ2-5; size: -; DNA: TGTGCCAGCAGACTCAGCGGGGAAGAGACCCAGTACTTC; CDR3: CASRLSGEETQYF